The 27 T cell receptor beta chains below come from one sample, sequenced in a study of OX40 agonist ivuxolimab in advanced cancers. Assay: immunoSEQ multiplex PCR; the TCRdb copy retains only in-frame clones and omits some. The table has around 14,000 clones, 65% to 75% seen once. The specimen was CD4+ or CD8+ T cells sorted from blood, collected in a trial of the OX40 agonist ivuxolimab. The receptors stem from an adult with an advanced solid tumor such as melanoma, head and neck, liver or kidney cancer.

The table lists this clone with a few counts. J is TRBJ2-2 and V is TRBV18; TRBD2 aligns across 8 bases. V trimming: 3 bases; J trimming: 5 bases; junction bases outside the gene matches: 20. The CDR3 length is 20 residues. The germline V gene has CDR1 KGHSH and CDR2 LQKENI. CDR3 sequence reads: CASSPTTRLMAGGRTGELFF. CDR3 bases: TGTGCCAGCTCACCCACCACTCGCCTCATGGCGGGAGGTCGGACCGGGGAGCTGTTTTTT.

This clone appeared a single time. V is TRBV19 and J is TRBJ2-2; 8 positions match TRBD1. V shed 7 bases, J shed 4 bases, and the junction held 14 bases outside the gene matches. The CDR3 runs 17 residues. Germline-derived CDR1 and CDR2 are LNHDA and SQIVND (reference sequence). The CDR3 loop is CASTHPPTGGVTGELFF. CDR3 sequence (DNA): TGTGCCAGTACCCACCCCCCTACAGGGGGTGTCACCGGGGAGCTGTTTTTT.

This chain links TRBV15 with TRBJ1-2; 7 bases are shared with TRBD1. V lost 4 bases and J lost 8; bases outside the gene matches: 7. Per germline, CDR1 LNHNV and CDR2 YYDKDF (reference sequence). The CDR3 consists of 13 residues. Here the CDR3 reads CATSIDRERGYTF. CDR3 coding DNA: TGTGCCACCAGCATCGACAGGGAGAGGGGCTACACCTTC. Filled out from reference TRBV15 and TRBJ1-2, the complete variable domain reads DAMVIQNPRYQVTQFGKPVTLSCSQTLNHNVMYWYQQKSSQAPKLLFHYYDKDFNNEADTPDNFQSRRPNTSFCFLDIRSPGLGDTAMYLCATSIDRERGYTFGSGTRLTVV.

The chain couples TRBV7-9 to TRBJ2-5; D could derive from TRBD1 or TRBD2 (6 bases each). Per the germline V gene, CDR1 is SEHNR and CDR2 is FQNEAQ (reference sequence). V lost 5 bases and J 1 base, leaving 14 bases between the germline ends. The CDR3 contains 15 residues. For the CDR3, the DNA is TGTGCCAGCAGCCCCTTAGGGGGGTCCCAAGAGACCCAGTACTTC. The encoded protein is CASSPLGGSQETQYF.

The rearrangement links TRBV6-4 to TRBJ2-3; D assignment may be TRBD1 or TRBD2 (5 bases each). Per the germline V gene, CDR1 is MRHNA and CDR2 is SNTAGT. This CDR3 is 13 amino acids long. V was cut by 5 bases and J by 4 bases, with 10 bases left in between. This CDR3 reads CASSKLGADTQYF. The CDR3 DNA follows: TGTGCCAGCAGTAAACTGGGGGCAGATACGCAGTATTTT.

Within the sample, this clone is medium-sized (0.01 to 0.1%). The chain recombines TRBV4-2 with TRBJ2-7; a weak D match, TRBD2 (6 bases). The CDR3 runs 13 residues. CDR1 and CDR2 (germline): LGHNA, YNFKEQ. Trimming shortened V by 4 bases and J by 3 bases, and 10 bases separated the two germline ends. CDR3 residues: CASSLGLSYEQYF. The CDR3 DNA reads TGTGCCAGCAGCCTGGGACTGAGCTACGAGCAGTACTTC.

V usage is TRBV10-3 and J usage is TRBJ2-4; the D is unclear. The V end lost 2 bases, the J end lost 8 bases, and 13 bases lay between the germline ends. The germline V gene encodes CDR1 ENHRY and CDR2 SYGVKD. The CDR3 spans 14 residues. The DNA of the CDR3 is TGTGCCATCAGTGAGGGACGGCCCGAAGACATTCAGTACTTC. This encodes CAISEGRPEDIQYF.

V gene TRBV27 combines with J gene TRBJ2-1; D is unresolved. Germline V lookup: CDR1 MNHEY, CDR2 SMNVEV (reference sequence). V was trimmed by 1 base and J by 6 bases, leaving 10 bases between them. The CDR3 runs to 14 residues. The DNA of the CDR3 is TGTGCCAGCAGTTTATTGGAGAACCTCAATGAGCAGTTCTTC. Its translation: CASSLLENLNEQFF.

This chain links TRBV5-4 with TRBJ2-7; maybe TRBD2 (7 bases). Germline values: CDR1 SGHNT, CDR2 YYREEE (reference sequence). This CDR3 contains 17 residues. V dropped 0 bases and J dropped 5 bases, with 21 bases sitting between them. This CDR3 reads CASSLEASGRGGHEQYF. In nucleotides, the CDR3 is TGTGCCAGCAGCTTGGAGGCTAGCGGTCGAGGGGGGCACGAGCAGTACTTC.

This clone occurred a few times. The chain has TRBV7-8 and TRBJ1-4; D gene unclear. Trimming took 5 bases from V and 4 from J, leaving 11 bases between them. The CDR3 has 14 amino acids. CDR1 is SGHVS, CDR2 FQNEAQ, per germline. DNA for the CDR3: TGTGCCAGCAGCCGAGGACGGGTTAATGAAAAACTGTTTTTT. It specifies CASSRGRVNEKLFF.

The chain is built from TRBV4-1 and TRBJ1-2; 11 bases line up with TRBD1. V trimming: 3 bases; J trimming: 4 bases; junction bases outside the gene matches: 10. Per the germline V gene, CDR1 is MGHRA and CDR2 is YSYEKL. The CDR3 runs 17 residues. The CDR3 sequence: CASSQARDRGYGYGYTF. The CDR3 DNA reads as TGCGCCAGCAGCCAGGCCCGGGACAGGGGGTACGGCTATGGCTACACCTTC.

The genes are TRBV30 and TRBJ1-3; D remains unclear. V was pared by 1 base and J by 8 bases, with 15 bases between. Per germline, CDR1 GTSNPN and CDR2 SVGIG (reference sequence). CDR3 length: 14 amino acids. The CDR3 DNA sequence: TGTGCCTGGAGTGCGGGTATGGGGAAAGACACCATATATTTT. Amino acid sequence: CAWSAGMGKDTIYF.

The chain combines TRBV28 with TRBJ2-2; a weak D match, TRBD1 (6 bases). The CDR3 is 13 residues long. Trimming cost V 3 bases and J 10 bases, with 12 bases left between them. Germline loops: CDR1 MDHEN, CDR2 SYDVKM. The DNA of the CDR3 is TGTGCCAGCAGTTTGAGGGGGTCCGAGGAGCTGTTTTTT. As protein: CASSLRGSEELFF.

This clone was seen more than once but under ten times. The V and J genes are TRBV27 and TRBJ2-6; 11 bases are a match to TRBD1. The CDR3 spans 16 residues. Germline V lookup: CDR1 MNHEY, CDR2 SMNVEV (reference sequence). The V segment lost 5 bases and the J segment 2 bases; nucleotides outside the gene matches: 2. CDR3 loop: CASSGQGATGANVLTF. Here the CDR3 DNA reads TGTGCCAGCAGTGGACAGGGGGCAACTGGGGCCAACGTCCTGACTTTC.

The CDR3: CAWSEGSGYGYTF. In DNA, the CDR3 is TGTGCCTGGAGTGAAGGGTCGGGCTATGGCTACACCTTC. V usage is TRBV30 and J usage is TRBJ1-2; no clear D gene. The V and J ends lost 1 base and 4 bases respectively, with 10 bases between them. CDR1 and CDR2 (germline): GTSNPN, SVGIG (reference sequence). The CDR3 runs 13 residues.

The chain couples TRBV5-6 to TRBJ2-3; D call uncertain. The CDR3 is 14 residues long. The germline gives CDR1 SGHDT, CDR2 YYEEEE. V was clipped by 6 bases and J by 4 bases, with 15 bases between them. The CDR3 DNA sequence: TGTGCCAGCACCTTCGTCAGTTCCGCAGATACGCAGTATTTT. Translation gives CASTFVSSADTQYF.

This clone was counted once. The chain carries TRBV7-2 and TRBJ2-1; perhaps TRBD2 as D (5 bases). The germline V gene encodes CDR1 SGHTA and CDR2 FQGNSA. The CDR3 extends over 16 amino acids. V lost 4 bases to trimming and J lost 2 bases, with 15 bases between them. The CDR3 region is CASSSRISGAYNEQFF. In DNA form, the CDR3 reads TGTGCCAGCAGCTCCCGTATAAGCGGCGCCTACAATGAGCAGTTCTTC.

CDR3 amino acids: CASSFGSGEQYF. Written as DNA, the CDR3 is TGTGCCAGCAGCTTCGGGAGTGGCGAGCAGTACTTC. The chain couples TRBV5-4 to TRBJ2-7; possibly TRBD2 for D (6 bases). The CDR3 length is 12 residues. V lost 2 bases, J lost 6 bases, and 9 bases lay in between. Germline assignment: CDR1 SGHNT and CDR2 YYREEE (reference sequence).

This clone was detected a few times. This sequence joins TRBV19 and TRBJ1-1; D remains unclear. V shed 6 bases and J shed 5 bases, with 7 bases lying between them. The CDR3 loop spans 11 amino acids. Germline loops: CDR1 LNHDA, CDR2 SQIVND (reference sequence). The CDR3: CASRAGTEAFF. DNA for the CDR3: TGTGCCAGTAGAGCGGGGACTGAAGCTTTCTTT.

The chain recombines TRBV19 with TRBJ2-2; possible D gene TRBD2, 5 bases. From germline, CDR1 is LNHDA and CDR2 SQIVND (reference sequence). There are 13 residues in the CDR3. Deletions cut 6 bases from V and 2 bases from J, with 7 bases between. CDR3 region: CASRTRNTGELFF. The CDR3 nucleotides are TGTGCCAGTAGAACTAGAAACACCGGGGAGCTGTTTTTT.

This clone was recorded a few times. The chain links TRBV19 to TRBJ2-7, with D perhaps TRBD1 or TRBD2 (5 bases each). Germline CDR1 is LNHDA and CDR2 is SQIVND (reference sequence). Deletions cut 4 bases from V and 1 base from J, with 11 bases between. The CDR3 has 14 residues. The CDR3 nucleotides are TGTGCCAGTAGTAAGAGGGACGGATCCTACGAGCAGTACTTC. Its protein product is CASSKRDGSYEQYF.

The rearrangement joins TRBV27 to TRBJ2-1, with D tentatively TRBD1 or TRBD2 (5 bases each). Trimming stripped 1 base from V and 0 bases from J, with 13 bases between. CDR1 and CDR2 from the germline V gene are MNHEY and SMNVEV (reference sequence). CDR3 length equals 17 residues. CDR3 sequence reads: CASSLWGIASSYNEQFF. The CDR3 DNA sequence: TGTGCCAGCAGTTTATGGGGGATTGCAAGCTCCTACAATGAGCAGTTCTTC.

This chain joins TRBV2 and TRBJ1-2; no firm D call. This CDR3 has 12 amino acids. V was cut by 7 bases and J by 2 bases, with 8 bases left in between. Germline V gives CDR1 SNHLY, CDR2 FYNNEI. The CDR3 nucleotides are TGTGCCAGCAACGGGGAGAACTATGGCTACACCTTC. Its protein product is CASNGENYGYTF.

CDR3 protein: CAISESIAGGKGDTQYF. The CDR3 DNA follows: TGTGCCATCAGTGAGTCGATAGCGGGAGGGAAGGGAGATACGCAGTATTTT. This chain uses TRBV10-3 with TRBJ2-3; 11 bases fit TRBD2. There are 17 residues in the CDR3. The J segment lost 5 bases and the V segment lost 0 bases, leaving 7 bases of the junction unmatched. Germline V gives CDR1 ENHRY, CDR2 SYGVKD.

The table lists this clone with a few counts. This chain uses TRBV4-1 with TRBJ2-7; weak D call: TRBD1 (5 bases). CDR1 MGHRA and CDR2 YSYEKL come from the germline V gene. The CDR3 loop spans 15 amino acids. Trimming shortened V by 1 base and J by 5 bases, and 15 bases separated the two germline ends. CDR3 nucleotides: TGCGCCAGCAGCCAAGGGGCCCAGGGAACCGACGAGCAGTACTTC. Encoded protein: CASSQGAQGTDEQYF.

CDR3 loop: CASSHRDQETQYF. The CDR3 DNA sequence: TGCGCCAGCAGCCATCGGGATCAAGAGACCCAGTACTTC. V gene TRBV4-1 combines with J gene TRBJ2-5; the D gene is possibly TRBD2 (5 bases). In germline, CDR1 is MGHRA, CDR2 YSYEKL. This CDR3 has 13 amino acids. The ends were cut back, 3 bases at V and 2 bases at J, with 7 bases in the middle.

Here the CDR3 reads CASSQDHATDTQYF. The CDR3 region has the DNA TGTGCCAGCAGTCAGGACCACGCCACAGATACGCAGTATTTT. This chain joins TRBV6-6 and TRBJ2-3; D not resolved. V was trimmed by 5 bases and J by 2 bases, leaving 11 bases between them. CDR1 and CDR2 (germline): MNHNY, SVGAGI (reference sequence). This CDR3 contains 14 residues.